One and the same sample provided the 5 T cell receptor beta chains below, sequenced in a study of regulatory T cells in long-lasting Graves disease. The time point: newly diagnosed GD, antithyroid drugs for less than 3 months. After RNA was extracted from PBMCs, the TCR library was made from it. Assembly of TCR beta libraries relied on iRepertoire HTBI primers together with Arm-PCR of CDR3 regions. TCRdb used MiXCR to reprocess the multiplex PCR reads, holding one entry per CDR3 protein. The sample lists some 250,000 distinct CDR3 sequences, about 19% occurring once. Specimen: peripheral blood mononuclear cells (PBMCs), collected at new diagnosis, from a patient treated with antithyroid drugs. Receptors originate from a female donor with Graves disease.

The CDR3 region has the DNA TGTGCCAGCAGCCGCGGGGCAGGGGGCTCGAAGCCCCAGCATTTT. Translating gives CASSRGAGGSKPQHF. This chain connects TRBV27 to TRBJ1-5, with 8 bases matching TRBD1. The trim removed 6 bases at V and 8 bases at J, leaving 12 bases unmatched. There are 15 residues in the CDR3. CDR1 MNHEY and CDR2 SMNVEV come from the germline V gene (reference sequence).

This clonotype was observed many times. This chain connects TRBV2 to TRBJ2-3; D is uncertain. Germline V gene lookup returns CDR1 SNHLY and CDR2 FYNNEI. This CDR3 region has 14 residues. Deletions cut 3 bases from V and 2 bases from J, with 9 bases between. In nucleotides, the CDR3 is TGTGCCAGCAGTGATGAAAGGATCACAGATACGCAGTATTTT. This gives the protein CASSDERITDTQYF. Full variable domain (missing parts from reference TRBV2 and TRBJ2-3): EPEVTQTPSHQVTQMGQEVILRCVPISNHLYFYWYRQILGQKVEFLVSFYNNEISEKSEIFDDQFSVERPDGSNFTLKIRSTKLEDSAMYFCASSDERITDTQYFGPGTRLTVL.

This clonotype came up many times. V is TRBV3-1 and J is TRBJ1-5; the D gene is possibly TRBD1 (6 bases). Germline V gives CDR1 LGHDT, CDR2 YNNKEL (reference sequence). CDR3 length: 16 amino acids. V was pared by 1 base and J by 6 bases, with 16 bases between. CDR3 nucleotide sequence: TGTGCCAGCAGCCAAGGAGGGGGAGGGGACACTCAGCCCCAGCATTTT. It is translated as CASSQGGGGDTQPQHF. Combining the CDR3 with reference TRBV3-1 and TRBJ1-5 gives the whole variable domain DTAVSQTPKYLVTQMGNDKSIKCEQNLGHDTMYWYKQDSKKFLKIMFSYNNKELIINETVPNRFSPKSPDKAHLNLHINSLELGDSAVYFCASSQGGGGDTQPQHFGDGTRLSIL.

The chain links TRBV11-3 to TRBJ1-2; no clear D. Germline-derived CDR1 and CDR2 are SGHNT and YENEEA. V lost 2 bases and J 7 bases, leaving 11 bases between the germline ends. The CDR3 contains 13 residues. Here the CDR3 reads CASSLSVSGGYTF. The CDR3 region has the DNA TGTGCCAGCAGCTTAAGTGTTAGCGGTGGCTACACCTTC.

As regards this clonotype: Since a far larger clone is one base different, this is likely a read error. V is TRBV12-3 or TRBV12-4 and J is TRBJ1-5, with TRBD1 matching 9 bases. This CDR3 has 16 amino acids. V lost 8 bases to trimming and J lost 0 bases; unmatched junction nucleotides: 8. CDR3 sequence: CASGVDRGDSNQPQHF. CDR3 DNA: TGTGCCAGCGGTGTCGACAGGGGGGATAGCAATCAGCCCCAGCATTTT.